This TCR beta chain was sequenced for a study of a mutant IDH1 vaccine in newly diagnosed glioma. Study-wide context: The first vaccination came 4-6 weeks after radiotherapy alone, or with temozolomide cycles. Before enrollment, the patients had been treated with radiotherapy alone, temozolomide alone, or both together. Most of them had received both. Study-wide findings and caveats: Evidence of vaccine-induced immune responses was documented in around 93% of patients.

Time point specified: week 11, during vaccination. Topical imiquimod accompanied each vaccine dose, which consisted of 300 ug of mutant IDH1 20-mer peptide. The method was immunoSEQ multiplex PCR; TCRdb's version includes in-frame clones alone and lacks a portion of them. The table lists some 60,000 clones, under 90% of them singletons. Regarding this clone: Its antigen remains unidentified.

The CDR3 is 15 residues long. The germline gives CDR1 MNHNS, CDR2 SASEGT. V trimming: 2 bases; J trimming: 2 bases; junction bases outside the gene matches: 4. The receptor comes from a young man with glioma. Sequenced material: PBMCs, taken from a glioma patient whose treatment included an IDH1 peptide vaccine. The chain recombines TRBV6-1 with TRBJ2-3; 7 nucleotides agree with TRBD1. CDR3 nucleotides: TGTGCCAGCAGTGAATGGGGACAGTCCACAGATACGCAGTATTTT. Its protein product is CASSEWGQSTDTQYF.